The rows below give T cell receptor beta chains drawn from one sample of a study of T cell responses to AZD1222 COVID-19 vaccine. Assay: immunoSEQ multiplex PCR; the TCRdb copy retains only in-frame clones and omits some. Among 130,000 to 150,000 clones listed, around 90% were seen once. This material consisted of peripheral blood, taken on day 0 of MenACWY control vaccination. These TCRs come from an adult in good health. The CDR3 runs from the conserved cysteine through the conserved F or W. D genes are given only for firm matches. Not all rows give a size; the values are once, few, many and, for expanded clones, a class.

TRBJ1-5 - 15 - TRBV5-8 CASSLAGYSNQPQHF TGTGCCAGCAGCTTGGCCGGTTATAGCAATCAGCCCCAGCATTTT
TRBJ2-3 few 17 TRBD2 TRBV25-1 CASSEKGSGKSTDTQYF TGTGCCAGCAGTGAAAAGGGGAGCGGGAAGAGCACAGATACGCAGTATTTT
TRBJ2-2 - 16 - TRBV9 CASSVRLGLNTGELFF TGTGCCAGCAGCGTCCGACTGGGATTAAACACCGGGGAGCTGTTTTTT
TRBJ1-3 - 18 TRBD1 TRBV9 CASSARQGASNQGNTIYF TGTGCCAGCAGCGCCAGACAGGGGGCATCCAACCAGGGAAACACCATATATTTT
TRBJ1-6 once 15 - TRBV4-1 CASSSLSSYNSPLHF TGCGCCAGCAGCTCCCTAAGCTCCTATAATTCACCCCTCCACTTT
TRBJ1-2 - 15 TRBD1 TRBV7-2 CASNLQGAPNYGYTF TGTGCCAGCAACTTACAGGGGGCGCCTAACTATGGCTACACCTTC
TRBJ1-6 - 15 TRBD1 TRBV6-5 CASSYLGQGGSPLHF TGTGCCAGCAGTTACCTGGGACAGGGGGGTTCACCCCTCCACTTT
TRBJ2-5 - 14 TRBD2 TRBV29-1 CSVGGLAGQETQYF TGCAGCGTTGGGGGGCTAGCGGGACAAGAGACCCAGTACTTC
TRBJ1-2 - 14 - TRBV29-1 CSVLLGMANYGYTF TGCAGCGTTCTCCTAGGAATGGCTAACTATGGCTACACCTTC
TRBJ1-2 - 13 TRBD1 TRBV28 CASSVDRDYGYTF TGTGCCAGCAGTGTAGACAGGGACTATGGCTACACCTTC
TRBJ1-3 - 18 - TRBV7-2 CASSLALVAGAPGNTIYF TGTGCCAGCAGCTTAGCGTTGGTGGCAGGCGCTCCTGGAAACACCATATATTTT
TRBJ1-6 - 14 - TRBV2 CASRGTARNSPLHF TGTGCCAGCCGCGGGACGGCACGTAATTCACCCCTCCACTTT
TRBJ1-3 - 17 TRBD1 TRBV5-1 CASRQGVTPRSGNTIYF TGCGCCAGCAGACAGGGGGTCACCCCCAGATCTGGAAACACCATATATTTT
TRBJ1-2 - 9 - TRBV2 CASSNGYTF TGTGCCAGCAGTAATGGCTACACCTTC
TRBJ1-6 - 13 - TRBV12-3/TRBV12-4 CASKRVDNSPLHF TGTGCCAGCAAAAGAGTTGATAATTCACCCCTCCACTTT
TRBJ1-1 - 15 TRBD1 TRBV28 CASSGQGGGLLEAFF TGTGCCAGCAGTGGACAGGGTGGGGGCCTCTTGGAAGCTTTCTTT
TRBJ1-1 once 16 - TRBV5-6 CASRRGLFSMNTEAFF TGTGCCTCTCGGCGGGGGCTCTTTTCCATGAACACTGAAGCTTTCTTT
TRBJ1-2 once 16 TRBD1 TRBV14 CASSPAGTGRNYGYTF TGTGCCAGCAGCCCCGCGGGGACAGGGAGAAACTATGGCTACACCTTC
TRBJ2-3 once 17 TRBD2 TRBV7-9 CASSLTGLAGDGNTQYF TGTGCCAGCAGCCTCACGGGACTAGCGGGAGATGGAAATACGCAGTATTTT
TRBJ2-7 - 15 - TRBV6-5 CASSRVEGRSYEQYF TGTGCCAGCAGTAGGGTTGAGGGCCGCTCCTACGAGCAGTACTTC
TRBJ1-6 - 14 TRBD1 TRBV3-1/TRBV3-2 CASSPGQKNSPLHF TGTGCCAGCAGCCCGGGACAGAAGAACTCACCCCTCCACTTT
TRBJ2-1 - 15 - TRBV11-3 CASSLGGFPNQIQFF TGTGCCAGCAGCTTAGGAGGATTCCCAAACCAGATTCAGTTCTTC
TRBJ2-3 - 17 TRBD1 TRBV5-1 CASSLQSPGQGSGTQYF TGCGCCAGCAGCTTGCAATCTCCGGGACAGGGAAGCGGTACGCAGTATTTT
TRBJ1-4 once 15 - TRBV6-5 CASSYYRGRNEKLFF TGTGCCAGCAGTTACTACCGGGGAAGAAATGAAAAACTGTTTTTT
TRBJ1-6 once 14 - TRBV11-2 CASSRETWGSPLHF TGTGCCAGCAGCCGAGAGACCTGGGGTTCACCCCTCCACTTT
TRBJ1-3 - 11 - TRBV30 CAWSSGNTIYF TGTGCCTGGAGCTCTGGAAACACCATATATTTT
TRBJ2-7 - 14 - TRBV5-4 CASSLDGGPYEQYF TGTGCCAGCAGCTTGGACGGGGGACCCTACGAGCAGTACTTC
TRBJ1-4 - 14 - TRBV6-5 CASSSPTTNEKLFF TGTGCCAGCAGCTCTCCAACAACTAATGAAAAACTGTTTTTT
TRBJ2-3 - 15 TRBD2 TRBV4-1 CASSYRAGGFDTQYF TGCGCCAGCAGCTACCGAGCGGGGGGATTCGATACGCAGTATTTT
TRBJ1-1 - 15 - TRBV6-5 CASSYSDSSNTEAFF TGTGCCAGCAGTTACTCAGACTCTTCGAACACTGAAGCTTTCTTT
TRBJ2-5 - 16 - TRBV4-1 CASSQDPGGRGETQYF TGCGCCAGCAGCCAAGACCCGGGGGGCCGGGGAGAGACCCAGTACTTC
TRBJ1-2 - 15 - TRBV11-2 CASSLNLRGIDGYTF TGTGCCAGCAGCTTAAATCTAAGAGGGATTGATGGCTACACCTTC
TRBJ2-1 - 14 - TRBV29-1 CSVEAPRSYNEQFF TGCAGCGTTGAAGCCCCCCGATCCTACAATGAGCAGTTCTTC
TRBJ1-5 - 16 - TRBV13 CASSFGTGYSNQPQHF TGTGCCAGCAGCTTCGGGACGGGTTATAGCAATCAGCCCCAGCATTTT
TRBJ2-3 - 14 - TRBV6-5 CASRRDREADTQYF TGTGCCAGCAGGAGAGACAGGGAGGCAGATACGCAGTATTTT
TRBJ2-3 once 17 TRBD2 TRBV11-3 CASSLGLAGPATDTQYF TGTGCCAGCAGCTTGGGACTAGCGGGCCCAGCCACAGATACGCAGTATTTT
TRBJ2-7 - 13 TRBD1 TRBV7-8 CASSSGTGYEQYF TGTGCCAGCAGCTCAGGGACAGGGTACGAGCAGTACTTC
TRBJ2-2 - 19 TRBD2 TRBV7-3 CASSPTPGLAGGRTGELFF TGTGCCAGCAGCCCAACCCCGGGACTAGCGGGGGGCCGCACCGGGGAGCTGTTTTTT
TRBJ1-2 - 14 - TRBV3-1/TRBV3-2 CASSQGQSNYGYTF TGTGCCAGCAGCCAAGGACAGTCTAACTATGGCTACACCTTC
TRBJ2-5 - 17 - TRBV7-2 CASSFELTDYRKETQYF TGTGCCAGCAGCTTTGAACTAACAGATTACCGTAAAGAGACCCAGTACTTC
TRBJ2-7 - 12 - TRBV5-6 CASSSDFYEQYF TGTGCCAGCAGCTCAGACTTTTACGAGCAGTACTTC
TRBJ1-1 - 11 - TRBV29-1 CSGLDSTQAFF TGCAGCGGCCTAGACAGTACCCAAGCTTTCTTT
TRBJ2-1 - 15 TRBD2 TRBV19 CASSALAALYNEQFF TGTGCCAGTAGCGCTCTAGCGGCCTTGTACAATGAGCAGTTCTTC
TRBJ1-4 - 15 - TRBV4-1 CASSQIASTNEKLFF TGCGCCAGCAGCCAAATAGCCTCAACTAATGAAAAACTGTTTTTT
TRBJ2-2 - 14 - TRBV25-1 CASSGTGYTGELFF TGTGCCAGCAGTGGTACAGGGTACACCGGGGAGCTGTTTTTT
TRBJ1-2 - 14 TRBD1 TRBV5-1 CASSHRDSNYGYTF TGCGCCAGCAGCCACCGGGACAGTAACTATGGCTACACCTTC
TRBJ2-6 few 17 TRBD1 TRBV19 CASRTGTGSSGANVLTF TGTGCCAGTAGAACCGGGACAGGGAGCTCTGGGGCCAACGTCCTGACTTTC
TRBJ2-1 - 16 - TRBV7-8 CASSPLRGLYDNEQFF TGTGCCAGCAGCCCCCTGCGGGGGCTCTACGACAATGAGCAGTTCTTC
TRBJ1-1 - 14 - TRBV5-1 CASRGGAFGSEAFF TGCGCCAGCAGGGGGGGCGCCTTTGGCTCTGAAGCTTTCTTT
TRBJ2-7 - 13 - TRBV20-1 CSASSGESYEQYF TGCAGTGCTAGTTCGGGCGAATCCTACGAGCAGTACTTC
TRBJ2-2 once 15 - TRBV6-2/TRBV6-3 CASSYNFRGTGELFF TGTGCCAGCAGTTACAACTTTCGGGGGACCGGGGAGCTGTTTTTT
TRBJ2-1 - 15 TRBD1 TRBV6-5 CASSSRGLIYNEQFF TGTGCCAGCAGTAGCAGGGGGCTTATCTACAATGAGCAGTTCTTC